The clone carrying this T cell receptor beta chain was recorded at least ten times. Its cognate antigen is unknown. This specimen comes from a study of T cells in Graves' hyperthyroidism and ophthalmopathy. Authors of the study amplified TCR beta CDR3 regions from RNA transcripts. With the HTBI primer set, the TCR CDR3 went through a first round of RT-PCR. TCRdb independently ran MiXCR on the multiplex PCR reads; one entry per CDR3 protein. Seen here are hundreds of thousands of distinct CDR3 sequences, about 15% observed once, and the top ten hold 5% to 7%. Patients aged 18 to 65 had newly diagnosed hyperthyroidism lasting under 2 months. From under 12 ml of fresh peripheral blood, PBMCs were isolated. Overall study findings and caveats: Most clonotypes expanded in thyroid above 0.001 were likewise present in blood.

Germline assignment: CDR1 GTSNPN and CDR2 SVGIG (reference sequence). There are 17 residues in the CDR3. Unmatched junction bases numbered 5, after V lost 0 bases and J lost 1 base. This rearrangement joins TRBV30 to TRBJ2-2; 10 bases match TRBD2. This TCR came from a woman in her twenties or thirties with Graves' hyperthyroidism that later progressed to Graves' ophthalmopathy. Sample: blood. The DNA of the CDR3 is TGTGCCTGGAGTGTACAACGGACTAGCGGGAACACCGGGGAGCTGTTTTTT. Translating gives CAWSVQRTSGNTGELFF.